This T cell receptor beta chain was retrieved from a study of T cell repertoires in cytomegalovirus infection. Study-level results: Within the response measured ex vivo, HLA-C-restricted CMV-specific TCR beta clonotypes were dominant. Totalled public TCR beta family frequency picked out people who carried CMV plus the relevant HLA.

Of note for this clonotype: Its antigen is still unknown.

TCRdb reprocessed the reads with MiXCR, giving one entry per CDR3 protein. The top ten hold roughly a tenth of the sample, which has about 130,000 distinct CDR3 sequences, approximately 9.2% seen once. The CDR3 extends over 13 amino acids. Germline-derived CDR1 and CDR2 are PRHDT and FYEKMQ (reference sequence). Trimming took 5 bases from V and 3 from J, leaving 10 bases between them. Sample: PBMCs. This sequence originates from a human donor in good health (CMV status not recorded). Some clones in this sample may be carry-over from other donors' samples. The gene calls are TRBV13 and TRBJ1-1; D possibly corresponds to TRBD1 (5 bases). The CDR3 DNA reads TGTGCCAGCAGCGCGGGGGAGGACACTGAAGCTTTCTTT. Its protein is CASSAGEDTEAFF.